Shown below are 20 T cell receptor beta chains from a single sample sequenced in a study of T cells after posttransplantation cyclophosphamide. Sequencing was performed with immunoSEQ multiplex PCR; in TCRdb, only in-frame clones are kept and a portion is missing. There are more than 15,000 clones in the sample; about 85% occur only once, and 25% to 30% lies in the top ten. Controls had myeloablative marrow grafts with methotrexate and calcineurin inhibitor, sampled at 1 year. Sequencing used PBMCs, obtained after allogeneic stem cell transplant with calcineurin inhibitor and methotrexate. All receptors derive from a female patient younger than 35 who received an allogeneic stem cell transplant from an unrelated donor, was CMV-positive, and had acute and chronic GVHD. Some T cells may be transferred from the graft donor.

The chain combines TRBV7-9 with TRBJ2-5; D possibly corresponds to TRBD1 (6 bases). The last part of the DNA fits TRBJ2-7 better; the J call may be wrong. The CDR3 covers 13 residues. CDR1 is SEHNR, CDR2 FQNEAQ, per germline (reference sequence). The CDR3 loop reads CASSLVAGDEQYF. CDR3 nucleotide sequence: TGTGCCAGCAGCTTAGTTGCAGGGGACGAGCAGTACTTC.

This chain connects TRBV27 to TRBJ1-2; 9 bases are a match to TRBD1. Germline V gene sequence: CDR1 MNHEY, CDR2 SMNVEV (reference sequence). The CDR3 runs to 17 residues. V lost 5 bases, J lost 5 bases, and 15 bases stayed unmatched. The DNA for the CDR3 is TGTGCCAGCAGTGCCCTGCAGACAGGGGGATCGGTATATGGCTACACCTTC. This translates into CASSALQTGGSVYGYTF.

The J gene is TRBJ1-4, the V gene TRBV27, with D possibly TRBD1 on 5 matching bases. CDR3 length: 14 amino acids. CDR1 is MNHEY and CDR2 is SMNVEV in the germline V gene (reference sequence). Trimming stripped 6 bases from V and 7 bases from J, with 15 bases between. The CDR3 coding sequence is TGTGCCAGCAGGGCCGACGGGGGGGGTGAAAAACTGTTTTTT. Protein sequence: CASRADGGGEKLFF. Drawing the rest from reference TRBV27 and TRBJ1-4, the complete variable domain is EAQVTQNPRYLITVTGKKLTVTCSQNMNHEYMSWYRQDPGLGLRQIYYSMNVEVTDKGDVPEGYKVSRKEKRNFPLILESPSPNQTSLYFCASRADGGGEKLFFGSGTQLSVL.

This sequence joins TRBV7-2 and TRBJ2-3; 8 positions agree with TRBD1. CDR1 SGHTA and CDR2 FQGNSA come from the germline V gene. After removal of 2 bases from V and 1 base from J, the junction contained 5 bases not matched to a gene. The CDR3 totals 16 residues. The CDR3 is CASSLLGTGGTDTQYF. The CDR3 DNA sequence: TGTGCCAGCAGCTTACTGGGGACAGGAGGCACAGATACGCAGTATTTT.

The chain links TRBV11-2 to TRBJ2-1; 8 nucleotides line up with TRBD2. Per germline, CDR1 SGHAT and CDR2 FQNNGV. Trimming took 2 bases from V and 5 from J; bases not matched to a gene: 5. The CDR3 loop spans 15 amino acids. Here the CDR3 reads CASSLIRGGNNEQFF. The DNA for the CDR3 is TGTGCCAGCAGCTTAATACGGGGGGGGAACAATGAGCAGTTCTTC.

The chain is built from TRBV7-9 and TRBJ2-1; 9 bases map to TRBD2. Trimming took 4 bases from V and 7 from J; bases not matched to a gene: 11. CDR1 is SEHNR and CDR2 is FQNEAQ in the germline V gene (reference sequence). The CDR3 loop spans 16 amino acids. Here the CDR3 reads CASSWGSGRGGNEQFF. In DNA form, the CDR3 reads TGTGCCAGCAGCTGGGGTAGCGGGAGAGGGGGAAATGAGCAGTTCTTC.

The CDR3 is CASSQDEGARENIQYF. The CDR3 DNA sequence: TGCGCCAGCAGCCAAGATGAGGGGGCGCGGGAAAACATTCAGTACTTC. The gene calls are TRBV4-1 and TRBJ2-4, with 7 nucleotides matching TRBD1. After removal of 0 bases from V and 5 bases from J, the junction contained 7 bases not matched to a gene. The CDR3 is 16 amino acids. Germline-derived CDR1 and CDR2 are MGHRA and YSYEKL.

The rearrangement joins TRBV6-5 to TRBJ2-7; 10 bases are a match to TRBD1. In germline, CDR1 is MNHEY, CDR2 SVGAGI. V was clipped by 2 bases and J by 2 bases; unmatched bases: 3. The CDR3 has 15 residues. CDR3 amino acids: CASSYRDRGTYEQYF. CDR3 in DNA: TGTGCCAGCAGTTACAGGGACAGGGGTACCTACGAGCAGTACTTC.

The chain joins TRBV4-1 to TRBJ1-1; D is perhaps TRBD1 (5 bases). Trimming removed 3 bases at V and 2 bases at J, with 10 bases between. The CDR3 totals 14 residues. The germline V gene encodes CDR1 MGHRA and CDR2 YSYEKL. This CDR3 is CASSQLDSNTEAFF. CDR3 in DNA: TGCGCCAGCAGCCAGCTTGACAGTAACACTGAAGCTTTCTTT.

V is TRBV4-1 and J is TRBJ2-1, with D hard to call. V shed 0 bases and J shed 6 bases, with 15 bases lying between them. The germline V gene has CDR1 MGHRA and CDR2 YSYEKL. The CDR3 has 16 residues. CDR3 bases: TGCGCCAGCAGCCAAGAGAGGTTCGGCCTCGGCAATGAGCAGTTCTTC. Translating it yields CASSQERFGLGNEQFF.

The chain uses TRBV10-2 and TRBJ1-2, with a weak D call TRBD1 (6 bases). V gave up 2 bases and J gave up 6 bases, with 10 bases separating them. The CDR3 totals 13 residues. Germline V CDR1 and CDR2: WSHSY, SAAADI. CDR3 nucleotide sequence: TGCGCCAGCAGTGAGGGCAGGGGCAATGGCTACACCTTC. Translating it yields CASSEGRGNGYTF.

The chain links TRBV7-9 to TRBJ2-1; 13 bases agree with TRBD2. J was trimmed by 5 bases and V by 5 bases; bases with no gene match: 9. Looked up from germline, CDR1 is SEHNR and CDR2 is FQNEAQ (reference sequence). The CDR3 is 17 residues long. The CDR3 nucleotides read TGTGCCAGCAGCCCACGGACTAGCGGGAGAGCTCACAATGAGCAGTTCTTC. This encodes CASSPRTSGRAHNEQFF.

This sequence joins TRBV6-6 and TRBJ2-5; perhaps TRBD1 as D (7 bases). The J call may be mistaken, given a closer DNA end match to TRBJ2-7. The CDR3 is 14 amino acids. Germline V gene data show CDR1 as MNHNY and CDR2 as SVGAGI (reference sequence). CDR3 protein: CASGPTGRIYEQYF. The DNA of the CDR3 is TGTGCCAGCGGGCCGACAGGGAGGATATACGAGCAGTACTTC.

This clone was seen just once. The rearrangement uses TRBV5-6 and TRBJ2-7; 11 bases are a match to TRBD1. After removal of 6 bases from V and 3 bases from J, the junction contained 5 bases not matched to a gene. The CDR3 totals 14 residues. Per germline, CDR1 SGHDT and CDR2 YYEEEE. The CDR3 reads CASTGTGGNYEQYF. CDR3 DNA: TGTGCCAGCACCGGGACAGGGGGTAACTACGAGCAGTACTTC.

CDR3 in amino acids: CASSQGLGRGGGKASYEQYF. The CDR3 region has the DNA TGTGCCAGCAGCCAAGGACTCGGGAGGGGGGGAGGTAAGGCCAGCTACGAGCAGTACTTC. The genes are TRBV4-2 and TRBJ2-7; 8 bases line up with TRBD2. After removal of 1 base from V and 3 bases from J, the junction contained 20 bases not matched to a gene. Germline V CDR1 and CDR2: LGHNA, YNFKEQ. CDR3 length: 20 amino acids.

The CDR3 reads CTSSQDQTRDSGANVLTF. CDR3 coding DNA: TGCACCAGCAGCCAAGATCAAACTCGAGACTCTGGGGCCAACGTCCTGACTTTC. The gene calls are TRBV1 and TRBJ2-6; TRBD2, the table's D call, was not compared with the DNA. TRBV1 is designated a pseudogene. This CDR3 is 18 amino acids long.

This sequence joins TRBV2 and TRBJ1-1; 10 bases map to TRBD1. Germline trimming cut 6 bases from V and 4 bases from J; bases unmatched to any gene: 11. This CDR3 region has 16 residues. Germline assignment: CDR1 SNHLY and CDR2 FYNNEI. Here the CDR3 DNA reads TGTGCCAGCAGGACCGGGACAGGGGCCCTAGGCACTGAAGCTTTCTTT. Encoded protein: CASRTGTGALGTEAFF.

V is TRBV19 and J is TRBJ2-4, with 8 bases lining up with TRBD2. Looked up from germline, CDR1 is LNHDA and CDR2 is SQIVND (reference sequence). V gave up 6 bases and J gave up 0 bases; unmatched junction bases: 7. The CDR3 is made up of 16 amino acids. The CDR3 DNA is TGTGCCAGTAGCCCCAGACTAGCGCTAGCCAAAAACATTCAGTACTTC. Translating it yields CASSPRLALAKNIQYF.

The rearrangement joins TRBV2 to TRBJ1-2, with TRBD1 matching over 8 bases. The CDR3 sequence is 16 residues long. With 5 bases clipped from V and 3 bases from J, the junction kept 11 bases outside the gene matches. The germline V gene encodes CDR1 SNHLY and CDR2 FYNNEI. In DNA form, the CDR3 reads TGTGCCAGCAGTAATTCCCGACAGGGGAGAGACTATGGCTACACCTTC. It translates to CASSNSRQGRDYGYTF.

V is TRBV5-6 and J is TRBJ2-1; 8 positions agree with TRBD2. The J segment lost 6 bases and the V segment lost 1 base, leaving 3 bases of the junction unmatched. Germline loops: CDR1 SGHDT, CDR2 YYEEEE. The CDR3 totals 14 residues. CDR3 loop: CASSLRLAGNEQFF. CDR3 nucleotides: TGTGCCAGCAGCTTGCGGCTAGCGGGCAATGAGCAGTTCTTC.